Listed here are 18 T cell receptor beta chains from one sample, sequenced in a study of CD8 T cells in Susac syndrome. After extraction with the RNeasy kit, 0.5 to 1 ug of the RNA was reverse transcribed using random hexamers. In TCRdb, the immunoSEQ multiplex PCR reads were re-called with MiXCR into one record per CDR3 protein. The sample has approximately 120,000 distinct CDR3 sequences; just over 90% are singletons. The sample consisted of CD8+ T cells from PBMCs. These receptors were obtained from a human donor with multiple sclerosis.

This clonotype was seen only once. The J gene is TRBJ1-1, the V gene TRBV28, with a weak D call TRBD1 (5 bases). The CDR3 runs 11 residues. Germline-derived CDR1 and CDR2 are MDHEN and SYDVKM. Trimming pared 4 bases from V and 10 bases from J, leaving 10 bases between. CDR3 in DNA: TGTGCCAGCAGTTACGACAGTCGAGCTTTCTTT. As protein: CASSYDSRAFF.

CDR3 loop: CASSLRAGISTDTQYF. The CDR3, as DNA: TGTGCCAGCAGCTTACGGGCCGGGATAAGCACAGATACGCAGTATTTT. The rearrangement links TRBV7-6 to TRBJ2-3; D is possibly TRBD2 (5 bases). Trimming took off 2 bases at V and 0 bases at J, with 12 bases between the two ends. Germline-derived CDR1 and CDR2 are SGHVS and FNYEAQ. The CDR3 is made up of 16 amino acids.

The chain recombines TRBV9 with TRBJ2-3, with D maybe TRBD2 (5 bases). This CDR3 has 17 residues. In germline, CDR1 is SGDLS, CDR2 YYNGEE. Trimming took 0 bases from V and 1 from J, leaving 15 bases between them. Written as DNA, the CDR3 is TGTGCCAGCAGCGTAGGAGGAACCAGCGGAGGCACAGATACGCAGTATTTT. This encodes CASSVGGTSGGTDTQYF.

The rearrangement uses TRBV6-1 and TRBJ2-7, with 10 bases aligning to TRBD2. The germline V gene encodes CDR1 MNHNS and CDR2 SASEGT. The CDR3 is 14 residues long. After removal of 4 bases from V and 5 bases from J, the junction contained 5 bases not matched to a gene. The CDR3 DNA sequence: TGTGCCAGCAGTGGACTAGCGGGCTCTGACGAGCAGTACGTC. It is translated as CASSGLAGSDEQYV.

The gene calls are TRBV12-3 or TRBV12-4 and TRBJ1-5; TRBD1 might be the D (6 bases). Trimming took off 0 bases at V and 7 bases at J, with 10 bases between the two ends. This CDR3 is 14 amino acids long. The CDR3 coding sequence is TGTGCCAGCAGTTTAGCAGGGGGACACCAGCCCCAGCATTTT. This encodes CASSLAGGHQPQHF.

Only a few counts were recorded for this clonotype. The rearrangement links TRBV7-9 to TRBJ2-2; 7 bases fit TRBD2. CDR3 length equals 15 residues. CDR1 SEHNR and CDR2 FQNEAQ come from the germline V gene (reference sequence). Losses at the gene ends were 3 bases for V and 0 bases for J; bases not matched to a gene: 1. As DNA, the CDR3 is TGTGCCAGCAGCTTGGGGACTACGAACACCGGGGAGCTGTTTTTT. It encodes CASSLGTTNTGELFF.

The chain couples TRBV3-1 to TRBJ1-1; D is uncertain. The germline V gene encodes CDR1 LGHDT and CDR2 YNNKEL (reference sequence). The CDR3 totals 18 residues. V lost 0 bases and J lost 3, with 20 bases in between. The CDR3 protein is CASSQDVRIGGLDTEAFF. The CDR3 nucleotides read TGTGCCAGCAGCCAAGATGTCCGTATTGGAGGACTAGACACTGAAGCTTTCTTT.

CDR3 loop: CASSSRDRVFLNEQFF. CDR3 DNA sequence: TGTGCCAGCAGCTCGCGGGACAGGGTATTCCTTAATGAGCAGTTCTTC. This chain joins TRBV14 and TRBJ2-1; 9 bases match TRBD1. Germline V gene lookup returns CDR1 SGHDN and CDR2 FVKESK. The V and J ends lost 5 bases and 7 bases, in that order; junction bases with no gene match: 12. The CDR3 loop spans 16 amino acids.

The gene calls are TRBV7-9 and TRBJ1-2; no clear D gene. Trimming took off 5 bases at V and 5 bases at J, with 27 bases between the two ends. Germline loops: CDR1 SEHNR, CDR2 FQNEAQ (reference sequence). The CDR3 is 18 amino acids. This CDR3 is CASSPSLRGPPRPYGYTF. Written as DNA, the CDR3 is TGTGCCAGCAGCCCCTCCCTCCGCGGGCCCCCACGCCCGTATGGCTACACCTTC.

This chain connects TRBV6-6 to TRBJ2-3; weak D call: TRBD1 (5 bases). The CDR3 sequence is 16 residues long. CDR1 MNHNY and CDR2 SVGAGI come from the germline V gene (reference sequence). V dropped 5 bases and J dropped 0 bases, with 15 bases sitting between them. CDR3 sequence reads: CASSPSRTTSTDTQYF. For the CDR3, the DNA is TGTGCCAGCAGTCCTTCTCGGACAACGAGCACAGATACGCAGTATTTT.

The chain links TRBV2 to TRBJ1-2; D is perhaps TRBD1 (5 bases). The CDR3 extends over 14 amino acids. Germline V gives CDR1 SNHLY, CDR2 FYNNEI. Deletions cut 0 bases from V and 6 bases from J, with 11 bases between. This CDR3 reads CASSEAWGDDGYTF. The CDR3, as DNA: TGTGCCAGCAGTGAAGCGTGGGGGGATGATGGCTACACCTTC. Filled out from reference TRBV2 and TRBJ1-2, the complete variable domain reads EPEVTQTPSHQVTQMGQEVILRCVPISNHLYFYWYRQILGQKVEFLVSFYNNEISEKSEIFDDQFSVERPDGSNFTLKIRSTKLEDSAMYFCASSEAWGDDGYTFGSGTRLTVV.

The chain uses TRBV6-4 and TRBJ2-7; TRBD1 might be the D (5 bases). Germline V gene data show CDR1 as MRHNA and CDR2 as SNTAGT. The CDR3 runs to 15 residues. The V and J ends lost 3 bases and 2 bases respectively, with 14 bases between them. The CDR3 DNA reads TGTGCCAGCAGTGAACACGACAGTCCAGCCTACGAGCAGTACTTC. Amino acids: CASSEHDSPAYEQYF.

The chain couples TRBV7-3 to TRBJ2-5; 7 nucleotides agree with TRBD1. The CDR3 is 15 residues long. CDR1 SGHTA and CDR2 FQGTGA come from the germline V gene. V was pared by 5 bases and J by 0 bases, with 6 bases of the junction left unmatched. The CDR3 nucleotides read TGTGCCAGCAGCCCCACAGGGGAATACCAAGAGACCCAGTACTTC. Residues: CASSPTGEYQETQYF.

The V and J genes are TRBV27 and TRBJ2-1; 11 nucleotides match TRBD2. J was trimmed by 3 bases and V by 6 bases; bases with no gene match: 1. CDR3 length: 14 residues. Germline CDR1 and CDR2: MNHEY and SMNVEV (reference sequence). CDR3 in amino acids: CASRLAGGYNEQFF. The DNA for the CDR3 is TGTGCCAGCAGGCTAGCGGGGGGCTACAATGAGCAGTTCTTC.

A few counts support this clonotype. The chain is built from TRBV4-1 and TRBJ2-7, with 8 bases that match TRBD1. V lost 1 base and J lost 2; bases outside the gene matches: 7. This CDR3 is 16 amino acids long. Germline V gene sequence: CDR1 MGHRA, CDR2 YSYEKL. The CDR3: CASSQGGQGIPYEQYV. CDR3 nucleotides: TGCGCCAGCAGCCAAGGTGGACAGGGAATCCCCTACGAGCAGTACGTC.

A single count supports this clonotype. The chain couples TRBV7-9 to TRBJ2-4; 11 positions agree with TRBD1. The CDR3 has 18 residues. The V gene end was trimmed by 0 bases and the J gene end by 0 bases; junction bases not matched to a gene: 4. CDR1 and CDR2 from the germline V gene are SEHNR and FQNEAQ (reference sequence). CDR3 nucleotide sequence: TGTGCCAGCAGCTTAGCCGGGACAGGGGGTATAGCCAAAAACATTCAGTACTTC. This translates into CASSLAGTGGIAKNIQYF.

The genes are TRBV5-1 and TRBJ2-5, with 8 bases lining up with TRBD1. The CDR3 covers 16 residues. Germline V gene lookup returns CDR1 SGHRS and CDR2 YFSETQ. J lost 1 base, V lost 2 bases, and 7 bases had no gene match. CDR3 loop: CASSFRGRTFQETQYF. CDR3 bases: TGCGCCAGCAGCTTCAGGGGGCGAACTTTCCAAGAGACCCAGTACTTC.

The rearrangement joins TRBV7-8 to TRBJ1-4; perhaps TRBD1 as D (5 bases). V was shortened by 4 bases and J by 5 bases, with 17 bases between the two germline ends. Germline CDR1 and CDR2: SGHVS and FQNEAQ. The CDR3 consists of 16 residues. The CDR3, as DNA: TGTGCCAGCAGCTCCCACCGACAGCTAAGGAATGAAAAACTGTTTTTT. Translation gives CASSSHRQLRNEKLFF.